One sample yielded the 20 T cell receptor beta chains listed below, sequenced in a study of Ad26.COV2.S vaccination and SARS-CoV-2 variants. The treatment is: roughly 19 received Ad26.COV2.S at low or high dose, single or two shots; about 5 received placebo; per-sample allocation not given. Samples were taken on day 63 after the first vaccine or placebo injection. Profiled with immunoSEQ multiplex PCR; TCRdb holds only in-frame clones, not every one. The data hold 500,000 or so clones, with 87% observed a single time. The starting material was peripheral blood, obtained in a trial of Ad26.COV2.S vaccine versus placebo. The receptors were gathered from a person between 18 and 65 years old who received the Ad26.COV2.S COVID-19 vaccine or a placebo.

The DNA for the CDR3 is TGTGCCAGTAGTGGCTGGGTTTCAAACAATGAGCAGTTCTTC. Its translation: CASSGWVSNNEQFF. This chain uses TRBV19 with TRBJ2-1; no reliable D call. The CDR3 runs to 14 residues. Trimming stripped 5 bases from V and 5 bases from J, with 13 bases between. Germline V CDR1 and CDR2: LNHDA, SQIVND (reference sequence). The variable domain in full, with the rest retrieved from reference TRBV19 and TRBJ2-1, is DGGITQSPKYLFRKEGQNVTLSCEQNLNHDAMYWYRQDPGQGLRLIYYSQIVNDFQKGDIAEGYSVSREKKESFPLTVTSAQKNPTAFYLCASSGWVSNNEQFFGPGTRLTVL.

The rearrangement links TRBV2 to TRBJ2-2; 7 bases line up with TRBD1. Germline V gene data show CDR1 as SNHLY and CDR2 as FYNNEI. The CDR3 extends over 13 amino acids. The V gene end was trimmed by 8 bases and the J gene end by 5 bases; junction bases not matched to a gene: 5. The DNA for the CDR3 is TGTGCCAGCCGACAGGGCGCAACCGGGGAGCTGTTTTTT. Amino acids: CASRQGATGELFF.

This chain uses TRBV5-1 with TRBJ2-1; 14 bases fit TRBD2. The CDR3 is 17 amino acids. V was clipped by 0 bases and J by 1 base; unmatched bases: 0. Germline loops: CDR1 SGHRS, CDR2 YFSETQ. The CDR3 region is CASSLGTSGRSYNEQFF. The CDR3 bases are TGCGCCAGCAGCTTGGGGACTAGCGGGAGGTCCTACAATGAGCAGTTCTTC. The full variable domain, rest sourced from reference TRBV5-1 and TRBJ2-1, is KAGVTQTPRYLIKTRGQQVTLSCSPISGHRSVSWYQQTPGQGLQFLFEYFSETQRNKGNFPGRFSGRQFSNSRSEMNVSTLELGDSALYLCASSLGTSGRSYNEQFFGPGTRLTVL.

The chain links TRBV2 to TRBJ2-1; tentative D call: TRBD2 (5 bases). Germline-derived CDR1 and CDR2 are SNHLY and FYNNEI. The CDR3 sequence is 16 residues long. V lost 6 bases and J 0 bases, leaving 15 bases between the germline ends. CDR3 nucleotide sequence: TGTGCCAGCAGGGTGGACGGAGGCAGCTCCTACAATGAGCAGTTCTTC. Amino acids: CASRVDGGSSYNEQFF.

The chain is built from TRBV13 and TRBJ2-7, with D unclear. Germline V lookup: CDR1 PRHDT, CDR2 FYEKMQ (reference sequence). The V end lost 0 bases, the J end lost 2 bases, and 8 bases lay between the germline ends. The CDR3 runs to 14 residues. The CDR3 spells CASSLGLPPYEQYF. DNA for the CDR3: TGTGCCAGCAGCTTAGGCCTGCCCCCCTACGAGCAGTACTTC.

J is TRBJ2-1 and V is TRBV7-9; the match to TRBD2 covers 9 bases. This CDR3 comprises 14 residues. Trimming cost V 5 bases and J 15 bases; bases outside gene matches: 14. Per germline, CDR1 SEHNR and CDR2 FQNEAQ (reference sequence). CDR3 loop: CASSLRQVAGDPFF. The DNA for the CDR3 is TGTGCCAGCAGCCTCCGTCAGGTAGCGGGAGATCCGTTCTTC. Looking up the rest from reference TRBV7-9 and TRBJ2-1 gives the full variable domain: DTGVSQNPRHKITKRGQNVTFRCDPISEHNRLYWYRQTLGQGPEFLTYFQNEAQLEKSRLLSDRFSAERPKGSFSTLEIQRTEQGDSAMYLCASSLRQVAGDPFFGPGTRLTVL.

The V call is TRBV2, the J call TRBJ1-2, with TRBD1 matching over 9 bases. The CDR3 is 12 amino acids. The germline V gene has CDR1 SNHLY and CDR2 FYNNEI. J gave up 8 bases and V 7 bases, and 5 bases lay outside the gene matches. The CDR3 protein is CASMTGGGGYTF. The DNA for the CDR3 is TGTGCCAGCATGACAGGGGGAGGGGGCTACACCTTC.

The CDR3 nucleotides are TGTGCCAGCAGCCTGCTGGGGTCGAACACTGAAGCTTTCTTT. It yields the protein CASSLLGSNTEAFF. The chain links TRBV11-2 to TRBJ1-1; D ambiguous. CDR1 and CDR2 (germline): SGHAT, FQNNGV. The CDR3 is 14 amino acids. V was cut by 5 bases and J by 1 base, with 11 bases left in between.

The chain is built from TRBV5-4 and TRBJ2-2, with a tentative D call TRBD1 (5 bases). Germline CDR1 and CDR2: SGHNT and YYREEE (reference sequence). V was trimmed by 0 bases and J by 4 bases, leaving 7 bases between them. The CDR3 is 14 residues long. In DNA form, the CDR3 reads TGTGCCAGCAGCTTGGGTGGGGCCACCGGGGAGCTGTTTTTT. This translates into CASSLGGATGELFF.

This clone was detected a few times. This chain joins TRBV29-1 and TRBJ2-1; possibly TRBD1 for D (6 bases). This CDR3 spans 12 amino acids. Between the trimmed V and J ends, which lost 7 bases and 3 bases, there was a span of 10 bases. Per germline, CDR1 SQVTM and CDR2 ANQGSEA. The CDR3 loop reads CSAGDNYNEQFF. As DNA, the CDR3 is TGCAGCGCAGGGGACAACTACAATGAGCAGTTCTTC.

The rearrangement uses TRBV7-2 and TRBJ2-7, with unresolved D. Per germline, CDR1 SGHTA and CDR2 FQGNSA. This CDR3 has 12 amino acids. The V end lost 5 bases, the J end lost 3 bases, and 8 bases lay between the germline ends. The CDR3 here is CASSPDFYEQYF. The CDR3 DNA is TGTGCCAGCAGCCCAGACTTCTACGAGCAGTACTTC.

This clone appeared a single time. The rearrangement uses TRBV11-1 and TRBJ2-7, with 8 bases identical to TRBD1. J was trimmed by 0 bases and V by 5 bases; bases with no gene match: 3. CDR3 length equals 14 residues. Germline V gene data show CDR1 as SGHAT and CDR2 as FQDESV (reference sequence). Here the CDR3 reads CASSPQGASYEQYF. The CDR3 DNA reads TGTGCCAGCAGCCCCCAGGGGGCCTCCTACGAGCAGTACTTC.

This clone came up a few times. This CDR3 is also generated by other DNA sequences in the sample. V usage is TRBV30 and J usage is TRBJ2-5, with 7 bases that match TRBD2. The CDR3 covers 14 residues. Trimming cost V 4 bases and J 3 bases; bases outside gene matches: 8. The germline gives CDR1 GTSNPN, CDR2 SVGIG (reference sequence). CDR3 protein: CAWTPGTTKETQYF. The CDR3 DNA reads TGTGCCTGGACTCCCGGGACTACAAAAGAGACCCAGTACTTC.

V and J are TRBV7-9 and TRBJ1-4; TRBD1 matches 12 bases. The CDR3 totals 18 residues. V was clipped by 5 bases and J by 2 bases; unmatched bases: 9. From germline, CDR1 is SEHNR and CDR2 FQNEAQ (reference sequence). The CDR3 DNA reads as TGTGCCAGCAGCCGACTGGGACAGGGGGCGCCGACTAATGAAAAACTGTTTTTT. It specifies CASSRLGQGAPTNEKLFF.

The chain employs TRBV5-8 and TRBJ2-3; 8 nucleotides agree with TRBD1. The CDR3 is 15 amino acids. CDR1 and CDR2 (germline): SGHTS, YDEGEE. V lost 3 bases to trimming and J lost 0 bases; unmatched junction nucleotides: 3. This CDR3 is CASSWTGTSTDTQYF. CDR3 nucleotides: TGTGCCAGCAGCTGGACAGGGACTAGCACAGATACGCAGTATTTT. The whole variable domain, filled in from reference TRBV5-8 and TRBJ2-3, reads EAGVTQSPTHLIKTRGQQATLRCSPISGHTSVYWYQQALGLGLQFLLWYDEGEERNRGNFPPRFSGRQFPNYSSELNVNALELEDSALYLCASSWTGTSTDTQYFGPGTRLTVL.

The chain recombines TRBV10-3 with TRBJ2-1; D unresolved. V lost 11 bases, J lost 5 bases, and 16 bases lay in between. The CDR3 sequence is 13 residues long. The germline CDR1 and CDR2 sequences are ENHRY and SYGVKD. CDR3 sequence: CAATLGENNEQFF. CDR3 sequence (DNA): TGTGCCGCCACCCTTGGCGAAAACAATGAGCAGTTCTTC.

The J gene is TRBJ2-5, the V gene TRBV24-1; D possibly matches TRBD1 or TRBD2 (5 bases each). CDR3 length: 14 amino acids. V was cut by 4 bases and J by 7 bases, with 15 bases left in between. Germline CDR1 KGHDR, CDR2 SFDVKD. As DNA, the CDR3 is TGTGCCACCAGTGACAGTCGGGACCTAAGGACCCAGTACTTC. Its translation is CATSDSRDLRTQYF.

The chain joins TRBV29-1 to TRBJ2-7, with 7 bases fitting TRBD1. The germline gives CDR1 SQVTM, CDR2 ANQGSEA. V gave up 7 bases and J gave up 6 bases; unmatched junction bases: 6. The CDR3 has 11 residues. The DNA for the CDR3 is TGCAGCGGTCGGACAGGCGGCGAGCAGTACTTC. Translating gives CSGRTGGEQYF.

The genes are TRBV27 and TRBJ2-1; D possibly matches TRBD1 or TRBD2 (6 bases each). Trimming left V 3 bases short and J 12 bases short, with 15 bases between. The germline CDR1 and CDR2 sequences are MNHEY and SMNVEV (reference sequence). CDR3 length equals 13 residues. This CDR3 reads CASSFPGGVRQFF. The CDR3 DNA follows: TGTGCCAGCAGTTTCCCCGGGGGCGTGCGGCAGTTCTTC.

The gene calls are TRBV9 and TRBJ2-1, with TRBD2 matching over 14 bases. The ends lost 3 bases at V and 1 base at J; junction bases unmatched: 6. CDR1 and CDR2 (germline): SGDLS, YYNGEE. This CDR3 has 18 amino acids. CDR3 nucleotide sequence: TGTGCCAGCAGCGCCCCGGGACTAGCGGGAGTGTCCTACAATGAGCAGTTCTTC. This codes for CASSAPGLAGVSYNEQFF.